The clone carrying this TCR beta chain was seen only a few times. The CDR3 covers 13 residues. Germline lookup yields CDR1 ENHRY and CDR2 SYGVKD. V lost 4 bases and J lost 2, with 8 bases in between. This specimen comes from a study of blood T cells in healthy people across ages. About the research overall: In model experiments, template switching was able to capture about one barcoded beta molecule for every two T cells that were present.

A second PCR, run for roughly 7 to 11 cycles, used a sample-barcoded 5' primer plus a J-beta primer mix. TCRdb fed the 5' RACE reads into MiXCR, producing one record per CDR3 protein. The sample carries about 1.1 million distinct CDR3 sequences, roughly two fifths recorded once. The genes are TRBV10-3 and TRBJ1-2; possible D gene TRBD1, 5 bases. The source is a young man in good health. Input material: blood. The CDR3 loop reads CAISARTNYGYTF. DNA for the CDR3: TGTGCCATCAGTGCCAGGACAAACTATGGCTACACCTTC.